Included here is one T cell receptor (beta chain) sequence, with context. Its antigen is unknown. One base away there is no much larger clone; base qualities are not given. Library prep was done by the immunoSEQ multiplex PCR assay. TCRdb mirrors the immuneACCESS table, restricted to in-frame sequences. Some clones are absent from its copies; in checked studies, under half trace to an unresolved V gene, and the reason for the others is unknown. This sample lists roughly 700,000 clones; around 89% were detected once. The ten largest clonotypes hold about 0.01% of the sample. As encoded in the germline V gene, CDR1 is MRHNA while CDR2 is SNTAGT. The V end loses 2 bases and the J end loses 2 bases, and a stretch of 7 bases separates them. The CDR3 spans 14 residues, from the cysteine through the phenylalanine. The retained sequence is limited to the CDR3, 42 bases, with the frame set at the first base.

The data were obtained in a study of shared T cell receptors in the human thymus (dated by TCRdb to 2020 to 2022). Regarding the research as a whole: The study investigated the way shared, self-reactive T-cell receptor alpha chains are produced in the human thymus.

This sample also belongs to another study, concerning human thymus T cells. Drawing on the second study: The donors were immunologically healthy infants in Finland who had open corrective cardiac surgery for congenital heart defects. Thymus tissue was obtained as surgical resects removed during corrective cardiac surgery. Biased V and J gene segment usage appeared to be present in both thymic and peripheral blood repertoires. According to the related research, thymic TCR repertoires were highly overlapping among unrelated individuals. The study characterized TCR alpha and beta repertoires from under 10 infant thymus samples and four related peripheral blood samples. Donor ages ranged from roughly 6 to 250 days, and the cohort comprised roughly six male and a couple of female infants. Thymocytes were mechanically released from the tissue and were stored as pellets of 10-30 million cells at -70 degrees C. Genomic DNA was extracted from frozen cell pellets with a QIAsymphony instrument. TCRB and TCRAD loci were amplified from a standardized quantity of quality-controlled genomic DNA using the immunoSEQ multiplex PCR assay. The amplicons spanned the V(D)J region and were long enough to cover the CDR3 and allow V and J genes to be identified. Amplicon sequencing was performed on an Illumina platform through the commercial immunoSEQ service. Corrections for primer bias and sequencing errors followed previously described methods, while TCRAD and TCRB definitions were based on the IMGT database. Analysis of the repertoires was done with immunoSEQ Analyzer 3.0 and VDJTools and included basic statistics, V/J segment usage, diversity estimates, rarefaction and pairwise overlap. Chao1, ChaoE, Efron-Thisted, Shannon and inverse Simpson indices were used to estimate diversity, which was also estimated on datasets down-sampled to the smallest sample. For repertoire overlap, CDR3 nucleotide sequence, V gene and J gene had to match strictly, and clustering was done by Jaccard-based multidimensional scaling. On average, thymus samples yielded about 810,000 unique TCRB clonotypes, whereas blood samples yielded some 92,000.

The chain couples TRBV6-4 to TRBJ1-3; the D gene remains uncertain. The clonotype comes from a boy under two years old with a congenital heart defect. Donor details come from another sample of the same person, matched by shared clones. Sequenced: thymocytes. CDR3 protein: CASSDPYTGNTIYF. The DNA sequence is given as TGTGCCAGCAGTGACCCGTACACTGGAAACACCATATATTTT.